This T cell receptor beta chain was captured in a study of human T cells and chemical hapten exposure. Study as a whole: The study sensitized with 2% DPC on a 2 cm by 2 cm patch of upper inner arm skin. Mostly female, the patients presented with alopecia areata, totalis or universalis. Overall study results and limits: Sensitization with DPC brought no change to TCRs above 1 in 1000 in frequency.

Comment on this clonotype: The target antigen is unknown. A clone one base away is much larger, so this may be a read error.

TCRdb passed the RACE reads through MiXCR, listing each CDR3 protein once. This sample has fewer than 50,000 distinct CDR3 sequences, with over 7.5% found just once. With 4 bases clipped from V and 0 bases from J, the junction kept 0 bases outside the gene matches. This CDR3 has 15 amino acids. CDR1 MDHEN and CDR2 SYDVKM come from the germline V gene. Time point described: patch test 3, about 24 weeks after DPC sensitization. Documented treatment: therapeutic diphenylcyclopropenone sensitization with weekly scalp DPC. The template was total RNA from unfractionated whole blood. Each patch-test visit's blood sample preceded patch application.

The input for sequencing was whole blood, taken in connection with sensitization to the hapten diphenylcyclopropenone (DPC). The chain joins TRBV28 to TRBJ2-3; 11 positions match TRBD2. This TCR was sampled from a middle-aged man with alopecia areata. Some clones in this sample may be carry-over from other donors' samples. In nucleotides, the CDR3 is TGTGCCAGCAGTTGGACTAGCGGGAGCACAGATACGCAGTATTTT. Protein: CASSWTSGSTDTQYF.